The 22 T cell receptor beta chains below all came from one sample that was sequenced in a study of cytomegalovirus exposure and HLA in healthy donors. With 60 Vbeta and 13 Jbeta primers, the PCR was carried out. Method: immunoSEQ multiplex PCR; TCRdb's copy keeps in-frame clones and lacks some. The sample includes 150,000 or so clones, roughly 73% of them seen just once. Sequencing input: PBMCs. The receptors originated from a woman aged 18 to 35 in good health and CMV-seronegative.

The CDR3: CASSFRLGRSPDTQYF. The CDR3 DNA sequence: TGTGCCAGCAGTTTCAGGTTAGGGAGGAGCCCAGATACGCAGTATTTT. V usage is TRBV27 and J usage is TRBJ2-3; D might be TRBD2 (6 bases). V lost 3 bases and J lost 4, with 17 bases in between. Per the germline V gene, CDR1 is MNHEY and CDR2 is SMNVEV (reference sequence). This CDR3 contains 16 residues.

A few counts support this clone. CDR3 sequence (DNA): TGTGCCAGCAGCCAAGCCACAGGCTCCTGGGAAAAACTGTTTTTT. Translating it yields CASSQATGSWEKLFF. The chain joins TRBV14 to TRBJ1-4, with D possibly TRBD1 on 5 matching bases. CDR3 length: 15 residues. Germline CDR1 SGHDN, CDR2 FVKESK. The V gene lost 1 base and the J gene lost 8 bases, with 14 bases spanning the gap.

For the CDR3, the DNA is TGTGCCAGCAGTTACTGGCTAGCGGGTATCGGGGAGCTGTTTTTT. Translating gives CASSYWLAGIGELFF. The rearrangement uses TRBV6-5 and TRBJ2-2; 8 positions agree with TRBD2. There are 15 residues in the CDR3. CDR1 is MNHEY and CDR2 is SVGAGI in the germline V gene. V lost 1 base to trimming and J lost 7 bases; unmatched junction nucleotides: 5.

This CDR3 is CASSYISGGSPLHF. The CDR3 nucleotides are TGTGCCAGCAGTTATATTTCAGGGGGATCACCCCTCCACTTT. The chain has TRBV6-4 and TRBJ1-6; 7 bases map to TRBD1. After removal of 5 bases from V and 10 bases from J, the junction contained 8 bases not matched to a gene. The germline V gene encodes CDR1 MRHNA and CDR2 SNTAGT. This CDR3 has 14 residues.

This clone was observed a handful of times. The genes are TRBV27 and TRBJ2-7; D not resolved. Germline assignment: CDR1 MNHEY and CDR2 SMNVEV (reference sequence). This CDR3 comprises 13 residues. The V and J ends lost 3 bases and 0 bases respectively, with 6 bases between them. For the CDR3, the DNA is TGTGCCAGCAGTTTTCGGGTCTCCTACGAGCAGTACTTC. This sequence encodes CASSFRVSYEQYF.

Only one count was recorded for this clone. This chain connects TRBV5-1 to TRBJ2-1; 9 positions match TRBD2. The germline V gene has CDR1 SGHRS and CDR2 YFSETQ. Trimming took 5 bases from V and 1 from J; bases not matched to a gene: 4. The CDR3 runs to 15 residues. The CDR3 region is CASRAGGTSYNEQFF. The DNA of the CDR3 is TGCGCCAGCAGAGCGGGGGGCACGTCCTACAATGAGCAGTTCTTC.

The J gene is TRBJ2-1, the V gene TRBV15, with 11 bases aligning to TRBD2. The CDR3 is 16 amino acids. Germline V gene data show CDR1 as LNHNV and CDR2 as YYDKDF (reference sequence). The V gene end was trimmed by 5 bases and the J gene end by 7 bases; junction bases not matched to a gene: 10. The CDR3 region has the DNA TGTGCCACCAGCGCCTCCCGGCTAGCGGGAGGAAATGAGCAGTTCTTC. Its translation: CATSASRLAGGNEQFF.

The chain joins TRBV6-5 to TRBJ1-4, with TRBD1 identical over 8 bases. Germline V gene data show CDR1 as MNHEY and CDR2 as SVGAGI. Trimming cost V 0 bases and J 7 bases; bases outside gene matches: 4. CDR3 length: 15 amino acids. Here the CDR3 reads CASSYSQGAGEKLFF. The CDR3, as DNA: TGTGCCAGCAGTTACTCCCAGGGGGCAGGTGAAAAACTGTTTTTT.

The chain couples TRBV11-2 to TRBJ1-5; TRBD1 matches at 8 bases. The CDR3 has 15 amino acids. Trimming at V came to 5 bases and at J to 6 bases, leaving 9 bases not matched to a gene. The germline V gene encodes CDR1 SGHAT and CDR2 FQNNGV. The CDR3 bases are TGTGCCAGCAGCCAGGCAGGGGGCGCGGGTCAGCCCCAGCATTTT. Translating gives CASSQAGGAGQPQHF. Complete variable domain (other parts from reference TRBV11-2 and TRBJ1-5): EAGVAQSPRYKIIEKRQSVAFWCNPISGHATLYWYQQILGQGPKLLIQFQNNGVVDDSQLPKDRFSAERLKGVDSTLKIQPAKLEDSAVYLCASSQAGGAGQPQHFGDGTRLSIL.

This clone was counted a single time. The chain employs TRBV9 and TRBJ1-1, with D perhaps TRBD1 (6 bases). The germline gives CDR1 SGDLS, CDR2 YYNGEE. The CDR3 has 16 amino acids. The V end was cut by 5 bases, the J end by 1 base, with 18 bases between. The CDR3 DNA reads TGTGCCAGCAGTCAACAGGGTTCAGTGGGGAACACTGAAGCTTTCTTT. Translated: CASSQQGSVGNTEAFF.

The chain uses TRBV7-2 and TRBJ2-1, with 10 bases matching TRBD2. Germline V gene sequence: CDR1 SGHTA, CDR2 FQGNSA. The CDR3 contains 15 residues. The V gene end was trimmed by 1 base and the J gene end by 13 bases; junction bases not matched to a gene: 10. In nucleotides, the CDR3 is TGTGCCAGCAGCTTAGTGTTAGCGGGGGGTACTAGTCAGTTCTTC. This translates into CASSLVLAGGTSQFF.

The chain recombines TRBV11-3 with TRBJ2-7, with D perhaps TRBD1 (6 bases). V lost 5 bases, J lost 3 bases, and 11 bases lay in between. CDR1 and CDR2 from the germline V gene are SGHNT and YENEEA. This CDR3 contains 13 residues. As DNA, the CDR3 is TGTGCCAGCAGCCCGGACAGTTTCTACGAGCAGTACGTC. Protein sequence: CASSPDSFYEQYV.

The rearrangement uses TRBV4-1 and TRBJ2-5; D call uncertain. The ends were cut back, 4 bases at V and 5 bases at J, with 11 bases in the middle. The germline V gene has CDR1 MGHRA and CDR2 YSYEKL. The CDR3 is 13 amino acids. CDR3 sequence: CASSLREDETQYF. The CDR3 region has the DNA TGCGCCAGCAGCCTTCGAGAGGATGAGACCCAGTACTTC.

The chain has TRBV29-1 and TRBJ2-1; 11 bases line up with TRBD2. The CDR3 is made up of 14 amino acids. Germline CDR1 reads SQVTM; CDR2 reads ANQGSEA. The V segment lost 6 bases and the J segment 6 bases; nucleotides outside the gene matches: 7. CDR3 sequence reads: CSVVAGGLINEQFF. The CDR3 DNA follows: TGCAGCGTGGTAGCGGGGGGGCTGATCAATGAGCAGTTCTTC.

The chain has TRBV7-3 and TRBJ2-1; 8 bases align to TRBD2. The CDR3 spans 16 residues. The junction had 6 bases not matched to a gene; V was cut back by 1 base and J by 4 bases. Germline values: CDR1 SGHTA, CDR2 FQGTGA. In DNA form, the CDR3 reads TGTGCCAGCAGCTTAAGTGGTAGCGGGGTTTACAATGAGCAGTTCTTC. Its translation is CASSLSGSGVYNEQFF.

Details on this clone: Germline and junction disagree at one end, which may indicate a read error. J is TRBJ2-1 and V is TRBV18, with 11 bases aligning to TRBD1. Germline CDR1 reads KGHSH; CDR2 reads LQKENI. This CDR3 is 13 amino acids long. Here the CDR3 DNA reads TGTGCCGGCTCTGGGACAGGGGGATATGAGCAGTTCTTC. Its protein is CAGSGTGGYEQFF.

In this sample, this clone turned up a few times. The chain carries TRBV19 and TRBJ2-1; 8 bases align to TRBD1. The CDR3 is 14 residues long. After removal of 6 bases from V and 4 bases from J, the junction contained 5 bases not matched to a gene. The germline V gene has CDR1 LNHDA and CDR2 SQIVND (reference sequence). CDR3 coding DNA: TGTGCCAGTAGCTGGACAGGGCGATACAATGAGCAGTTCTTC. Translated, it gives CASSWTGRYNEQFF.

The genes are TRBV7-3 and TRBJ2-3; possibly TRBD2 for D (6 bases). The V and J ends lost 5 bases and 0 bases respectively, with 15 bases between them. CDR3 length: 16 amino acids. The germline V gene encodes CDR1 SGHTA and CDR2 FQGTGA. This chain's CDR3 is CASSPHSGSSTDTQYF. CDR3 coding DNA: TGTGCCAGCAGCCCCCATAGCGGTTCTAGCACAGATACGCAGTATTTT.

The CDR3 spells CASSTGTGAGEQYF. In nucleotides, the CDR3 is TGTGCCAGCAGTACCGGGACAGGGGCGGGCGAGCAGTACTTC. The chain joins TRBV27 to TRBJ2-7, with 10 bases identical to TRBD1. Germline V CDR1 and CDR2: MNHEY, SMNVEV (reference sequence). There are 14 residues in the CDR3. The V gene end was trimmed by 5 bases and the J gene end by 6 bases; junction bases not matched to a gene: 7.

The chain uses TRBV2 and TRBJ2-7; 11 bases align to TRBD2. After removal of 7 bases from V and 1 base from J, the junction contained 3 bases not matched to a gene. Germline V lookup: CDR1 SNHLY, CDR2 FYNNEI. This CDR3 contains 14 residues. This chain's CDR3 is CASILAGGSYEQYF. The DNA of the CDR3 is TGTGCCAGCATCCTAGCGGGGGGTTCCTACGAGCAGTACTTC.

The genes are TRBV6-4 and TRBJ2-1; 9 bases are a match to TRBD2. The CDR3 totals 14 residues. Per germline, CDR1 MRHNA and CDR2 SNTAGT. The junction had 2 bases not matched to a gene; V was cut back by 2 bases and J by 6 bases. This chain's CDR3 is CASSDPAGGNEQFF. The DNA for the CDR3 is TGTGCCAGCAGTGACCCAGCGGGAGGCAATGAGCAGTTCTTC.

The sample holds one count of this clone. V is TRBV18 and J is TRBJ2-7; 9 nucleotides agree with TRBD2. This CDR3 has 14 amino acids. Trimming at V came to 3 bases and at J to 1 base, leaving 1 base not matched to a gene. Germline V gene data show CDR1 as KGHSH and CDR2 as LQKENI. In DNA, the CDR3 is TGTGCCAGCTCACCGGCGGGGGGGTCCTACGAGCAGTACTTC. Its protein is CASSPAGGSYEQYF.